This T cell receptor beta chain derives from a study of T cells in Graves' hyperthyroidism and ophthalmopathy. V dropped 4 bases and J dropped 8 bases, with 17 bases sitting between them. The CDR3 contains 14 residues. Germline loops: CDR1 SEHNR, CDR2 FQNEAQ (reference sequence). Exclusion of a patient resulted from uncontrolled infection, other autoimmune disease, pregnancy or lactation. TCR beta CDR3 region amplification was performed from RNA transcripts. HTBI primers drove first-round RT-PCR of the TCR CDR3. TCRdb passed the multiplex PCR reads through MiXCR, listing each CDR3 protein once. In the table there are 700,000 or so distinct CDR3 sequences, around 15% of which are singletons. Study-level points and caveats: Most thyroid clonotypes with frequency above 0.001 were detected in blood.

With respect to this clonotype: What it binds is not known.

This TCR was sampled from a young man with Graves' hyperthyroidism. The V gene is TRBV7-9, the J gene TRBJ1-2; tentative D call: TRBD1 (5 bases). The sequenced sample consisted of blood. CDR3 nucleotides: TGTGCCAGCAGCTCCATCGGGGGGTTTGGAGGCTACACCTTC. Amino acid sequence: CASSSIGGFGGYTF.